Presented here are 18 T cell receptor beta chains from one specimen sequenced in a study of hypomethylating agent response in myelodysplastic syndrome. TCRdb keeps only in-frame clones here, not all; method: immunoSEQ multiplex PCR. This sample has under 2,000 clones, with around 73% found just once. The material sequenced was bone marrow, taken before or after starting hypomethylating agent treatment for myelodysplastic syndrome (not recorded which). These receptors were taken from a human donor with myelodysplastic syndrome.

The V call is TRBV6-1, the J call TRBJ1-5; weak D call: TRBD1 (6 bases). Between the trimmed V and J ends, which lost 4 bases and 0 bases, there was a span of 19 bases. The CDR3 runs 18 residues. Germline values: CDR1 MNHNS, CDR2 SASEGT. CDR3: CASSVRDTRIYSNQPQHF. The CDR3 coding sequence is TGTGCCAGCAGTGTTAGGGACACCCGCATCTATAGCAATCAGCCCCAGCATTTT.

The chain links TRBV11-2 to TRBJ2-5; the match to TRBD2 covers 8 bases. V gave up 5 bases and J gave up 8 bases; unmatched junction bases: 10. The CDR3 runs 14 residues. Germline V CDR1 and CDR2: SGHAT, FQNNGV. The CDR3 loop is CASSPSTSGATQYF. The CDR3 DNA reads as TGTGCCAGCAGCCCATCCACTAGCGGTGCCACCCAGTACTTC.

The V gene is TRBV27, the J gene TRBJ1-5; D is unresolved. V lost 2 bases and J lost 7, with 9 bases in between. CDR1 and CDR2 from the germline V gene are MNHEY and SMNVEV (reference sequence). This CDR3 has 13 amino acids. The CDR3 sequence: CASSLAGGQPQHF. DNA of the CDR3: TGTGCCAGCAGTTTAGCGGGAGGACAGCCCCAGCATTTT.

This chain connects TRBV7-8 to TRBJ2-2; 9 bases fit TRBD1. V was clipped by 6 bases and J by 6 bases; unmatched bases: 11. Germline CDR1 and CDR2: SGHVS and FQNEAQ. This CDR3 is 16 amino acids long. The CDR3 DNA sequence: TGTGCCAGCAGACGACCCGGGACAGGGAGGTCCGGGGAGCTGTTTTTT. Translated: CASRRPGTGRSGELFF. Full variable domain (rest looked up from reference TRBV7-8 and TRBJ2-2): GAGVSQSPRYKVAKRGQDVALRCDPISGHVSLFWYQQALGQGPEFLTYFQNEAQLDKSGLPSDRFFAERPEGSVSTLKIQRTQQEDSAVYLCASRRPGTGRSGELFFGEGSRLTVL.

The rearrangement joins TRBV19 to TRBJ2-3, with D perhaps matching TRBD2 (6 bases). Trimming stripped 2 bases from V and 2 bases from J, with 23 bases between. Looked up from germline, CDR1 is LNHDA and CDR2 is SQIVND (reference sequence). CDR3 length: 19 amino acids. CDR3 sequence (DNA): TGTGCCAGTAGTATATCCCCCCCCGGTGCGGGGCCCTTCACAGATACGCAGTATTTT. Its translation is CASSISPPGAGPFTDTQYF.

This clone was detected a few times. The chain couples TRBV2 to TRBJ1-5, with 7 positions matching TRBD1. CDR3 length: 15 amino acids. Germline values: CDR1 SNHLY, CDR2 FYNNEI. V shed 5 bases and J 8 bases; nucleotides not matched to a gene: 12. The CDR3 bases are TGTGCCAGCAGTTACCGATCGACAGGGAGAGAGCCCCAGCATTTT. This codes for CASSYRSTGREPQHF.

V usage is TRBV7-6 and J usage is TRBJ2-1; D tentatively fits TRBD1 or TRBD2 (6 bases each). Germline V gene lookup returns CDR1 SGHVS and CDR2 FNYEAQ. Trimming took off 0 bases at V and 4 bases at J, with 22 bases between the two ends. The CDR3 spans 19 residues. The DNA for the CDR3 is TGTGCCAGCAGCTTAGCCTTACTCGGGGGCCTCACCGGTTACAATGAGCAGTTCTTC. This translates into CASSLALLGGLTGYNEQFF.

The CDR3 spells CASSPDGFYGYTF. Here the CDR3 DNA reads TGTGCCAGCAGCCCCGATGGGTTCTATGGCTACACCTTC. The chain carries TRBV6-5 and TRBJ1-2, with D hard to call. The CDR3 sequence is 13 residues long. Trimming pared 6 bases from V and 4 bases from J, leaving 12 bases between. Looked up from germline, CDR1 is MNHEY and CDR2 is SVGAGI.

The rearrangement joins TRBV6-6 to TRBJ2-7, with TRBD1 matching over 11 bases. The CDR3 sequence is 14 residues long. The germline V gene encodes CDR1 MNHNY and CDR2 SVGAGI (reference sequence). The trim removed 6 bases at V and 5 bases at J, leaving 6 bases unmatched. Here the CDR3 reads CASSQRTGGDEQYF. CDR3 DNA: TGTGCCAGCAGCCAGAGGACAGGGGGCGACGAGCAGTACTTC.

The V and J genes are TRBV11-2 and TRBJ1-2; 7 bases align to TRBD1. The CDR3 has 14 residues. Germline V lookup: CDR1 SGHAT, CDR2 FQNNGV. V gave up 5 bases and J gave up 4 bases; unmatched junction bases: 7. The CDR3 coding sequence is TGTGCCAGCAGCCCAGGGGGGGGAATCTATGGCTACACCTTC. As protein: CASSPGGGIYGYTF.

The rearrangement joins TRBV6-1 to TRBJ1-5; no clear D gene. Trimming removed 2 bases at V and 7 bases at J, with 9 bases between. CDR3 length: 13 amino acids. The germline CDR1 and CDR2 sequences are MNHNS and SASEGT. CDR3 amino acids: CASSEMVEQPQHF. CDR3 in DNA: TGTGCCAGCAGTGAAATGGTGGAACAGCCCCAGCATTTT.

The V gene is TRBV5-4, the J gene TRBJ1-4; TRBD1 matches at 7 bases. V dropped 4 bases and J dropped 6; count of bases not matched to a gene: 12. Germline CDR1 is SGHNT and CDR2 is YYREEE (reference sequence). The CDR3 is 16 residues long. The CDR3 DNA reads as TGTGCCAGCAGCCAGGGGGGTACCCGGCGGGATGAAAAACTGTTTTTT. Its translation: CASSQGGTRRDEKLFF. Full variable domain (missing parts from reference TRBV5-4 and TRBJ1-4): ETGVTQSPTHLIKTRGQQVTLRCSSQSGHNTVSWYQQALGQGPQFIFQYYREEENGRGNFPPRFSGLQFPNYSSELNVNALELDDSALYLCASSQGGTRRDEKLFFGSGTQLSVL.

The CDR3 loop reads CASSWPRGSNYGYTF. The CDR3 bases are TGTGCCAGCAGCTGGCCCCGTGGCTCTAACTATGGCTACACCTTC. The chain couples TRBV5-4 to TRBJ1-2; D is ambiguous. The CDR3 loop spans 15 amino acids. The V gene lost 3 bases and the J gene lost 0 bases, with 12 bases spanning the gap. Germline CDR1 is SGHNT and CDR2 is YYREEE (reference sequence).

This rearrangement joins TRBV25-1 to TRBJ1-6, with TRBD1 matching 7 bases. Germline CDR1 MGHDK, CDR2 SYGVNS. Trimming cost V 5 bases and J 8 bases; bases outside gene matches: 3. The CDR3 sequence is 13 residues long. The chain's CDR3 is CASSRTGDSPLHF. As DNA, the CDR3 is TGTGCCAGCAGTCGCACAGGGGATTCACCCCTCCACTTT.

This clone is a singleton in its sample. V is TRBV5-6 and J is TRBJ1-2; TRBD1 is a possible D gene (5 bases). Germline assignment: CDR1 SGHDT and CDR2 YYEEEE. This CDR3 is built from 15 residues. Trimming took 2 bases from V and 5 from J, leaving 16 bases between them. This chain's CDR3 is CASSFRQSHPYGYTF. As DNA, the CDR3 is TGTGCCAGCAGCTTCCGACAGTCTCACCCTTATGGCTACACCTTC.

This rearrangement joins TRBV6-4 to TRBJ2-2; perhaps D is TRBD1 or TRBD2 (5 bases each). The germline CDR1 and CDR2 sequences are MRHNA and SNTAGT. The CDR3 is made up of 14 amino acids. Trimming removed 2 bases at V and 6 bases at J, with 10 bases between. The CDR3 nucleotides are TGTGCCAGCAGTGACGGGGACGGAGCCGGGGAGCTGTTTTTT. Protein sequence: CASSDGDGAGELFF.

The J gene is TRBJ2-7, the V gene TRBV11-2, with 9 positions matching TRBD2. The CDR3 covers 16 residues. Germline CDR1 and CDR2: SGHAT and FQNNGV. V lost 7 bases to trimming and J lost 6 bases; unmatched junction nucleotides: 16. The chain's CDR3 is CASTFSSAGGRAEQYF. The CDR3 DNA sequence: TGTGCCAGCACCTTTAGCTCCGCGGGGGGGCGGGCCGAGCAGTACTTC.

This chain links TRBV30 with TRBJ1-1; possible D gene TRBD1, 6 bases. This CDR3 spans 13 amino acids. Germline CDR1 and CDR2: GTSNPN and SVGIG (reference sequence). V lost 6 bases and J lost 3, with 14 bases in between. CDR3 region: CACRRRGDTEAFF. CDR3 DNA: TGTGCCTGTCGACGCAGGGGAGACACTGAAGCTTTCTTT. The whole variable domain, remainder taken from reference TRBV30 and TRBJ1-1, is SQTIHQWPATLVQPVGSPLSLECTVEGTSNPNLYWYRQAAGRGLQLLFYSVGIGQISSEVPQNLSASRPQDRQFILSSKKLLLSDSGFYLCACRRRGDTEAFFGQGTRLTVV.